This T cell receptor beta chain was captured by sequencing in a study of blood T cell repertoires in COVID-19. For the study at large: T cells, B-cell-depleted T cells, or PBMCs provided the cDNA or gDNA that served as material.

Source study methods: Scientists estimated how many nucleated cells there were by amplifying reference gene primers. TCRdb's copy holds only in-frame clones and misses some; the assay was immunoSEQ multiplex PCR. V and J calls and clone size follow that table, whereas D and trimming were derived from the DNA. The sample shows more than 200,000 clones, about 88% of them seen only once. The CDR3 sequence is 15 residues long. Per germline, CDR1 SGDLS and CDR2 YYNGEE. The V and J ends lost 4 bases and 6 bases, in that order; junction bases with no gene match: 6. The sequence was collected from a man under 40 with active or convalescent COVID-19. The sample was peripheral blood. The J gene is TRBJ2-3, the V gene TRBV9, with TRBD2 matching over 12 bases. CDR3 coding DNA: TGTGCCAGCAGCCCAGGACTAGCGGGGTTCGATACGCAGTATTTT. Translating it yields CASSPGLAGFDTQYF. Variable domain in full (rest from reference TRBV9 and TRBJ2-3): DSGVTQTPKHLITATGQRVTLRCSPRSGDLSVYWYQQSLDQGLQFLIQYYNGEERAKGNILERFSAQQFPDLHSELNLSSLELGDSALYFCASSPGLAGFDTQYFGPGTRLTVL.